This T cell receptor beta chain derives from a study of response to subunit inactivated influenza vaccine. Study-wide results and limits: The authors suggested that every seasonal influenza vaccination recruits few new T cells.

Worth noting for this clonotype: Its antigen remains unidentified.

Germline lookup yields CDR1 SGHTA and CDR2 FQGNSA. V was clipped by 1 base and J by 4 bases, with 13 bases between them. The CDR3 is 15 amino acids. TCRdb ran MiXCR on the RT-PCR reads and lists one entry per CDR3 protein. Of hundreds of thousands of distinct CDR3 sequences in the sample, around 15% were seen once. This TCR was recovered from a man in his fifties who received an inactivated influenza vaccine. Sequencing used PBMCs from blood, obtained 14 days before vaccination. V gene TRBV7-2 combines with J gene TRBJ2-5; no firm D call. CDR3 region: CASSLGRGNTETQYF. As DNA, the CDR3 is TGTGCCAGCAGCTTAGGCCGAGGCAATACAGAGACCCAGTACTTC.